This TCR beta chain was sequenced for a study of human versus mouse CDR3 diversity and MHC coevolution. Repertoires were generated with immunoSEQ multiplex PCR, while TCRdb's copy carries only in-frame clones and drops some. The repertoire holds some 80,000 clones, with roughly 92% as singletons. Germline V gene sequence: CDR1 SGHDN, CDR2 FVKESK. This CDR3 comprises 14 residues. V lost 4 bases and J 0 bases, leaving 6 bases between the germline ends. Naive CD4 T cells, CD45RO-negative and CD62L-positive, were flow-sorted from PBMCs. This TCR was recovered from a person aged 30 to 69 in good health. This chain uses TRBV14 with TRBJ2-2, with D hard to call. The material sequenced was naive CD4+ T cells from blood. Subset: CD45RO-negative CD62L-positive naive CD4 T cells. DNA for the CDR3: TGTGCCAGCAGCCTGAGATCGAACACCGGGGAGCTGTTTTTT. Amino acid sequence: CASSLRSNTGELFF. Full variable domain (remainder filled in from reference TRBV14 and TRBJ2-2): EAGVTQFPSHSVIEKGQTVTLRCDPISGHDNLYWYRRVMGKEIKFLLHFVKESKQDESGMPNNRFLAERTGGTYSTLKVQPAELEDSGVYFCASSLRSNTGELFFGEGSRLTVL.